These 25 T cell receptor beta chains were all obtained from the same sample, sequenced in a study of blood T cell repertoires in COVID-19. The data were produced by immunoSEQ multiplex PCR, yet TCRdb's version contains in-frame clones alone and is incomplete. The data hold about 210,000 clones, with around 81% observed a single time. Sequenced: peripheral blood. These receptors were taken from a woman in her seventies with acute or convalescent COVID-19.

V and J are TRBV2 and TRBJ1-5, with TRBD1 matching 7 bases. Germline V CDR1 and CDR2: SNHLY, FYNNEI. V lost 6 bases, J lost 0 bases, and 8 bases stayed unmatched. The CDR3 is 16 amino acids. The CDR3 region is CASRDKGANSNQPQHF. The CDR3 coding sequence is TGTGCCAGCAGGGATAAGGGGGCTAATAGCAATCAGCCCCAGCATTTT.

This clone was observed a few times. The gene calls are TRBV10-1 and TRBJ2-7, with D uncertain. CDR3 length equals 12 residues. V was shortened by 5 bases and J by 6 bases, with 11 bases between the two germline ends. Germline values: CDR1 WNHNN, CDR2 SYGVQD (reference sequence). Written as DNA, the CDR3 is TGCGCCAGCAGTAGCGAAGTGGGCGAGCAGTACTTC. It encodes CASSSEVGEQYF.

The V and J genes are TRBV2 and TRBJ2-1; tentative D call: TRBD1 (5 bases). Per germline, CDR1 SNHLY and CDR2 FYNNEI. The V end was cut by 8 bases, the J end by 9 bases, with 20 bases between. The CDR3 contains 14 residues. The CDR3 DNA follows: TGTGCCAGCGTCGAACCCGCAGGGCACAGTGAGCAGTTCTTC. Amino acid sequence: CASVEPAGHSEQFF.

The sample holds a few counts of this clone. The chain employs TRBV2 and TRBJ1-2; D is ambiguous. CDR1 and CDR2 (germline): SNHLY, FYNNEI. The V end was cut by 9 bases, the J end by 0 bases, with 17 bases between. This CDR3 comprises 15 residues. The CDR3 sequence: CASSKTMAANYGYTF. The CDR3 coding sequence is TGTGCCAGTTCAAAAACCATGGCAGCTAACTATGGCTACACCTTC.

This clone has a handful of counts. This sequence joins TRBV7-8 and TRBJ1-5, with 7 bases matching TRBD1. The germline V gene has CDR1 SGHVS and CDR2 FQNEAQ. This CDR3 has 15 residues. Germline trimming cut 5 bases from V and 5 bases from J; bases unmatched to any gene: 9. The CDR3: CASSLSRTGDQPQHF. In DNA, the CDR3 is TGTGCCAGCAGCCTCTCAAGGACAGGAGATCAGCCCCAGCATTTT.

The CDR3 spells CAWSARFRGGDQPQHF. The DNA of the CDR3 is TGTGCCTGGAGTGCGAGATTTAGGGGGGGGGATCAGCCCCAGCATTTT. The genes are TRBV30 and TRBJ1-5, with a weak D call TRBD1 (6 bases). CDR3 size: 16 residues. CDR1 and CDR2 (germline): GTSNPN, SVGIG (reference sequence). Trimming took 1 base from V and 5 from J, leaving 18 bases between them.

The V call is TRBV6-5, the J call TRBJ2-5, with D hard to call. Trimming shortened V by 10 bases and J by 5 bases, and 14 bases separated the two germline ends. The CDR3 length is 12 residues. Germline V lookup: CDR1 MNHEY, CDR2 SVGAGI. CDR3 coding DNA: TGTGCCATAAGACAATCATGGGAGACCCAGTACTTC. Protein sequence: CAIRQSWETQYF.

The rearrangement uses TRBV27 and TRBJ2-5, with 14 nucleotides matching TRBD2. Germline CDR1 is MNHEY and CDR2 is SMNVEV (reference sequence). The V and J ends lost 5 bases and 4 bases, in that order; junction bases with no gene match: 9. This CDR3 has 17 amino acids. This chain's CDR3 is CASSPLGLAGVTETQYF. The CDR3 bases are TGTGCCAGCAGTCCCCTGGGACTAGCGGGGGTCACAGAGACCCAGTACTTC.

V and J are TRBV5-1 and TRBJ2-5; TRBD1 agrees at 8 bases. Germline V CDR1 and CDR2: SGHRS, YFSETQ. Trimming at V came to 5 bases and at J to 3 bases, leaving 6 bases not matched to a gene. The CDR3 consists of 14 residues. The CDR3 nucleotides read TGCGCCAGCAGTTACCAGGGGGCTGAAGAGACCCAGTACTTC. Its translation is CASSYQGAEETQYF.

This clone showed up just a few times. The chain links TRBV10-2 to TRBJ1-1; TRBD1 agrees at 9 bases. Germline CDR1 WSHSY, CDR2 SAAADI. The junction had 5 bases not matched to a gene; V was cut back by 5 bases and J by 4 bases. There are 14 residues in the CDR3. The CDR3 DNA reads as TGCGCCAGCAGTTTCGAGACAGGGGGCACTGAAGCTTTCTTT. Translating gives CASSFETGGTEAFF.

V is TRBV3-1 (or the pseudogene TRBV3-2) and J is TRBJ1-3; D uncertain. V was clipped by 4 bases and J by 4 bases, with 20 bases between them. The germline V gene encodes CDR1 LGHDT and CDR2 YNNKEL (reference sequence). The CDR3 loop spans 17 amino acids. The CDR3 bases are TGTGCCAGCAGCCCCCGCCCGAGGGAGGGAGTAGGAAACACCATATATTTT. Amino acid sequence: CASSPRPREGVGNTIYF.

The chain employs TRBV3-1 (or the pseudogene TRBV3-2) and TRBJ2-7; possible D gene TRBD2, 6 bases. V lost 2 bases, J lost 3 bases, and 14 bases lay in between. The CDR3 is 15 amino acids. In germline, CDR1 is LGHDT, CDR2 YNNKEL (reference sequence). CDR3 region: CASSQSVGRIYEQYF. DNA of the CDR3: TGTGCCAGCAGCCAATCTGTAGGGAGGATCTACGAGCAGTACTTC.

This clone has only a few counts. The chain recombines TRBV3-1 (or the pseudogene TRBV3-2) with TRBJ1-1; tentatively, D is TRBD1 (5 bases). This CDR3 is built from 15 residues. The germline V and J ends were trimmed by 2 bases and 6 bases, with 16 bases remaining between them. Germline loops: CDR1 LGHDT, CDR2 YNNKEL (reference sequence). CDR3 in DNA: TGTGCCAGCAGCCAAATAGGGGCAAGTGGTGCTGAAGCTTTCTTT. It specifies CASSQIGASGAEAFF.

This chain connects TRBV7-2 to TRBJ1-2; D not certain. Germline V gene data show CDR1 as SGHTA and CDR2 as FQGNSA. This CDR3 spans 15 amino acids. V was clipped by 1 base and J by 1 base, with 10 bases between them. CDR3 nucleotide sequence: TGTGCCAGCAGCTTAGGCGGCGGGCATAACTATGGCTACACCTTC. Protein sequence: CASSLGGGHNYGYTF.

V usage is TRBV5-1 and J usage is TRBJ2-5, with TRBD2 matching 8 bases. The CDR3 covers 15 residues. The germline CDR1 and CDR2 sequences are SGHRS and YFSETQ. Losses at the gene ends were 4 bases for V and 4 bases for J; bases not matched to a gene: 9. The CDR3 region is CASSLQTSDRETQYF. CDR3 bases: TGCGCCAGCAGCCTCCAGACTAGCGATCGAGAGACCCAGTACTTC.

CDR3 in DNA: TGTGCCAGCAGCTCCCAGGGGGATACGCAGTATTTT. It is translated as CASSSQGDTQYF. The J gene is TRBJ2-3, the V gene TRBV7-2; tentative D call: TRBD1 (6 bases). This CDR3 has 12 residues. V was shortened by 4 bases and J by 6 bases, with 8 bases between the two germline ends. Germline CDR1 reads SGHTA; CDR2 reads FQGNSA.

J is TRBJ2-7 and V is TRBV5-1, with a weak D call TRBD2 (7 bases). Trimming left V 1 base short and J 0 bases short, with 11 bases between. This CDR3 contains 15 residues. The germline gives CDR1 SGHRS, CDR2 YFSETQ. CDR3 nucleotide sequence: TGCGCCAGCAGCTTGAACGGGGGGCCCTCCTACGAGCAGTACTTC. It encodes CASSLNGGPSYEQYF.

The V gene is TRBV19, the J gene TRBJ1-2, with D possibly TRBD1 on 5 matching bases. Germline V gene sequence: CDR1 LNHDA, CDR2 SQIVND (reference sequence). The CDR3 loop spans 14 amino acids. Trimming left V 4 bases short and J 1 base short, with 10 bases between. This chain's CDR3 is CASSTPGFNYGYTF. The CDR3, as DNA: TGTGCCAGTAGTACCCCAGGGTTTAACTATGGCTACACCTTC.

The rearrangement joins TRBV4-1 to TRBJ2-3; D may be TRBD2 (5 bases). Trimming stripped 5 bases from V and 3 bases from J, with 15 bases between. The germline CDR1 and CDR2 sequences are MGHRA and YSYEKL. The CDR3 consists of 15 residues. The CDR3 here is CASSRDYIYTDTQYF. In DNA form, the CDR3 reads TGCGCCAGCAGCAGAGACTACATTTATACAGATACGCAGTATTTT.

The genes are TRBV7-9 and TRBJ2-1; 12 bases map to TRBD2. V dropped 5 bases and J dropped 3; count of bases not matched to a gene: 5. The CDR3 length is 16 residues. CDR1 is SEHNR, CDR2 FQNEAQ, per germline (reference sequence). The CDR3 DNA reads TGTGCCAGCAGCACGACTAGCGGGGGCTTCTACAATGAGCAGTTCTTC. Its protein is CASSTTSGGFYNEQFF.

The V and J genes are TRBV15 and TRBJ1-1, with D maybe TRBD1 (6 bases). From germline, CDR1 is LNHNV and CDR2 YYDKDF (reference sequence). This CDR3 is 13 amino acids long. Trimming removed 0 bases from V and 4 bases from J, with 6 bases in between. CDR3 sequence: CATSRDRGTEAFF. The CDR3 DNA is TGTGCCACCAGCAGAGACAGGGGCACTGAAGCTTTCTTT.

The rearrangement uses TRBV7-6 and TRBJ2-5; a weak D match, TRBD2 (6 bases). From germline, CDR1 is SGHVS and CDR2 FNYEAQ. CDR3 length: 15 amino acids. V was clipped by 4 bases and J by 5 bases, with 17 bases between them. DNA for the CDR3: TGTGCCAGCAGCTCGACCGGGACTCCTGGTGAGACCCAGTACTTC. It translates to CASSSTGTPGETQYF. The full variable domain, its missing parts supplied by reference TRBV7-6 and TRBJ2-5, is GAGVSQSPRYKVTKRGQDVALRCDPISGHVSLYWYRQALGQGPEFLTYFNYEAQQDKSGLPNDRFSAERPEGSISTLTIQRTEQRDSAMYRCASSSTGTPGETQYFGPGTRLLVL.

The chain has TRBV30 and TRBJ1-5; 10 nucleotides align to TRBD1. Germline values: CDR1 GTSNPN, CDR2 SVGIG (reference sequence). CDR3 length equals 14 residues. With V trimmed by 2 bases and J by 6 bases, 4 bases remained unmatched. The CDR3 region has the DNA TGTGCCTGGAGTCCCGGACAGGGGGGTCAGCCCCAGCATTTT. This encodes CAWSPGQGGQPQHF.

The chain links TRBV6-2 or TRBV6-3 to TRBJ2-1, with 7 nucleotides matching TRBD1. CDR3 length: 11 residues. Germline CDR1 MNHEY, CDR2 SVGEGT. V lost 5 bases, J lost 14 bases, and 6 bases stayed unmatched. The CDR3 DNA is TGTGCCAGCAGTACCACCGGACAGGAGTTCTTC. It yields the protein CASSTTGQEFF.

This clone has only one observation. This rearrangement joins TRBV7-2 to TRBJ2-3; the match to TRBD2 covers 9 bases. Germline assignment: CDR1 SGHTA and CDR2 FQGNSA. This CDR3 spans 16 amino acids. Losses at the gene ends were 1 base for V and 2 bases for J; bases not matched to a gene: 4. In nucleotides, the CDR3 is TGTGCCAGCAGCTTAGGCCTAGCGGGGCACACAGATACGCAGTATTTT. Protein: CASSLGLAGHTDTQYF.